This is a list of T cell receptor beta chains from one sample in a study of cytomegalovirus exposure and HLA in healthy donors. The repertoire was sequenced with immunoSEQ multiplex PCR; TCRdb's copy has only in-frame clones and lacks some. The top ten clones hold 3.2% of a sample with approximately 100,000 clones, 50% to 80% of them seen once. Sequencing used PBMCs. These receptors all come from a man between 60 and 70 years old in good health and CMV-seronegative. Both conserved end residues are trimmed from each CDR3.

V: TRBV9
CDR3: ASSVGLAGDSYEQY

V: TRBV5-6
CDR3: ASSLATTIAPLH

V: TRBV6-4
CDR3: ASRRQESNTEAF

V: TRBV19
CDR3: ASTRDSYGYT

V: TRBV5-4
CDR3: ASSSTADTEAF

V: TRBV5-1
CDR3: ASSLDRGNTEAF

V: TRBV7-6
CDR3: ASSGQGANTGELF

V: TRBV13
CDR3: ASSFRLAGDYEQY

V: TRBV14
CDR3: ASSQGWDNQETQY

V: TRBV2
CDR3: ASRQGMVDEQF

V: TRBV2
CDR3: ASSEARQGTYGYT

V: TRBV11-2
CDR3: ASSLTRTDTQY

V: TRBV14
CDR3: ASSLNRALGAGELF

V: TRBV11-2
CDR3: ASSPTGIGYGYT